The 5 T cell receptor beta chains listed next were all sequenced from one sample in a study of Graves' ophthalmopathy and Graves' hyperthyroidism. Beta-chain TCR CDR3 regions were amplified from RNA transcripts. The first round was an RT-PCR with HTBI primers, and the second round was a multiplex PCR. A single record per CDR3 protein comes from TCRdb applying MiXCR to the multiplex PCR reads. This table holds almost 750,000 distinct CDR3 sequences, approximately 40% found once. Sequenced input: peripheral blood. The receptors were gathered from an adult man with Graves' ophthalmopathy.

This CDR3 reads CASSPSLARGETQYF. For the CDR3, the DNA is TGTGCCAGCAGTCCCAGTCTAGCTCGGGGGGAGACCCAGTACTTC. The chain combines TRBV25-1 with TRBJ2-5, with D perhaps matching TRBD2 (6 bases). The germline V gene encodes CDR1 MGHDK and CDR2 SYGVNS. The CDR3 length is 15 residues. V was trimmed by 5 bases and J by 5 bases, leaving 18 bases between them. The whole variable domain, filled in from reference TRBV25-1 and TRBJ2-5, reads EADIYQTPRYLVIGTGKKITLECSQTMGHDKMYWYQQDPGMELHLIHYSYGVNSTEKGDLSSESTVSRIRTEHFPLTLESARPSHTSQYLCASSPSLARGETQYFGPGTRLLVL.

A few counts support this clonotype. The genes are TRBV7-9 and TRBJ2-7; D perhaps matches TRBD2 (5 bases). CDR3 length: 13 residues. Germline lookup yields CDR1 SEHNR and CDR2 FQNEAQ (reference sequence). V lost 2 bases and J 5 bases, leaving 10 bases between the germline ends. The CDR3 spells CASSLRGFHEQYF. The CDR3 DNA sequence: TGTGCCAGCAGCTTACGAGGGTTCCACGAGCAGTACTTC.

The chain links TRBV5-1 to TRBJ1-1; 7 bases map to TRBD1. From germline, CDR1 is SGHRS and CDR2 YFSETQ. The length of the CDR3 is 15 residues. Trimming removed 4 bases from V and 0 bases from J; junction bases left unmatched: 6. The CDR3 region is CASSQEDRMNTEAFF. Here the CDR3 DNA reads TGCGCCAGCAGCCAAGAGGACAGGATGAACACTGAAGCTTTCTTT.

On this clonotype: A read error may account for a junction end that differs from germline. The J gene is TRBJ2-5, the V gene TRBV7-9, with D perhaps matching TRBD2 (5 bases). The CDR3 spans 14 residues. The germline CDR1 and CDR2 sequences are SEHNR and FQNEAQ (reference sequence). CDR3 loop: CASTSSSRRETQYF. Here the CDR3 DNA reads TGCGCCAGCACCTCTTCTAGCAGGCGGGAGACCCAGTACTTC. Filled out from reference TRBV7-9 and TRBJ2-5, the complete variable domain reads DTGVSQNPRHKITKRGQNVTFRCDPISEHNRLYWYRQTLGQGPEFLTYFQNEAQLEKSRLLSDRFSAERPKGSFSTLEIQRTEQGDSAMYLCASTSSSRRETQYFGPGTRLLVL.

J is TRBJ2-3 and V is TRBV9; a possible D gene is TRBD2 (5 bases). V shed 2 bases and J shed 2 bases, with 6 bases lying between them. The CDR3 extends over 13 amino acids. In germline, CDR1 is SGDLS, CDR2 YYNGEE. The chain's CDR3 is CASSVDYTDTQYF. CDR3 DNA sequence: TGTGCCAGCAGCGTCGACTACACAGATACGCAGTATTTT.